Following are 9 T cell receptor beta chains from one sample sequenced in a study of response to subunit inactivated influenza vaccine. TCRdb processed the RT-PCR reads anew with MiXCR; each CDR3 protein has one entry. This sample carries hundreds of thousands of distinct CDR3 sequences, around 13% of them seen once, and the ten largest clones take approximately 7.6%. Sequencing used PBMCs from blood, obtained less than 15 days before vaccination. All receptors derive from a man aged 45 to 65 who received an inactivated influenza vaccine.

The CDR3: CASSYFGVSEQYF. For the CDR3, the DNA is TGTGCCAGCAGTTACTTCGGGGTCTCCGAGCAGTACTTC. The chain combines TRBV6-5 with TRBJ2-7, with TRBD2 as a possible D gene (5 bases). Germline CDR1 MNHEY, CDR2 SVGAGI. CDR3 length: 13 residues. Trimming removed 1 base from V and 6 bases from J, with 10 bases in between.

This clonotype was seen more than once but under ten times. The chain carries TRBV18 and TRBJ1-5; D is unresolved. The length of the CDR3 is 12 residues. The germline V gene encodes CDR1 KGHSH and CDR2 LQKENI. V lost 5 bases to trimming and J lost 4 bases, with 6 bases between them. CDR3 sequence (DNA): TGTGCCAGCTCAGACGGTAATCAGCCCCAGCATTTT. Translating it yields CASSDGNQPQHF.

This clonotype was observed at least ten times. The chain joins TRBV6-5 to TRBJ1-6; perhaps TRBD1 as D (5 bases). This CDR3 is built from 14 residues. The germline CDR1 and CDR2 sequences are MNHEY and SVGAGI. V was cut by 2 bases and J by 7 bases, with 9 bases left in between. CDR3 region: CASSYKGPNSPLHF. The DNA of the CDR3 is TGTGCCAGCAGTTACAAGGGACCCAATTCACCCCTCCACTTT.

J is TRBJ2-7 and V is TRBV6-1; 9 bases are shared with TRBD1. The CDR3 spans 15 residues. V trimming: 11 bases; J trimming: 0 bases; junction bases outside the gene matches: 11. Germline assignment: CDR1 MNHNS and CDR2 SASEGT. This CDR3 reads CASNTGGQSSYEQYF. In nucleotides, the CDR3 is TGTGCCTCCAACACAGGGGGCCAGAGCTCCTACGAGCAGTACTTC.

The genes are TRBV6-2 or TRBV6-3 and TRBJ2-2; D gene ambiguous. Germline loops: CDR1 MNHEY, CDR2 SVGEGT. CDR3 size: 14 residues. V was clipped by 2 bases and J by 2 bases, with 6 bases between them. CDR3 amino acids: CASSYRQNTGELFF. For the CDR3, the DNA is TGTGCCAGCAGTTACCGGCAAAACACCGGGGAGCTGTTTTTT.

The chain links TRBV20-1 to TRBJ2-1; TRBD1 is a possible D gene (6 bases). Trimming stripped 1 base from V and 8 bases from J, with 21 bases between. The CDR3 runs 16 residues. Germline V CDR1 and CDR2: DFQATT, SNEGSKA (reference sequence). CDR3 sequence (DNA): TGCAGTGCTAGAGTTACACAGGGAACTGGGTCGGATGAGCAGTTCTTC. Its protein product is CSARVTQGTGSDEQFF.

This clonotype was detected a few times. The chain employs TRBV6-1 and TRBJ2-4, with TRBD2 matching over 13 bases. CDR3 length: 16 amino acids. CDR1 MNHNS and CDR2 SASEGT come from the germline V gene. The ends lost 6 bases at V and 2 bases at J; junction bases unmatched: 4. The CDR3 nucleotides are TGTGCCAGCAGCGCCGGGACTAGCGGGACCAAAAACATTCAGTACTTC. Translating gives CASSAGTSGTKNIQYF.

This clonotype was seen ten or more times. The genes are TRBV24-1 and TRBJ1-5, with 7 bases that match TRBD1. The CDR3 has 15 residues. V gave up 5 bases and J gave up 1 base; unmatched junction bases: 4. Germline CDR1 is KGHDR and CDR2 is SFDVKD. The CDR3 region has the DNA TGTGCCACCAGTGGCGGGACAGCAAGCAATCAGCCCCAGCATTTT. It yields the protein CATSGGTASNQPQHF.

The chain couples TRBV12-3 or TRBV12-4 to TRBJ1-1; 7 bases align to TRBD1. This CDR3 contains 17 residues. V lost 5 bases and J lost 2; bases outside the gene matches: 14. The CDR3 nucleotides read TGTGCCAGCAGTGCCTTTCCAGGGGGGGTCGGTAACACTGAAGCTTTCTTT. Protein product: CASSAFPGGVGNTEAFF.